These 17 T cell receptor beta chains were all obtained from the same sample, sequenced in a study of immune evolution from preneoplasia to lung adenocarcinoma. The data were produced by immunoSEQ multiplex PCR, yet TCRdb's version contains in-frame clones alone and is incomplete. The sample carries several thousand clones, about 80% recorded once. Sequencing input: FFPE lung adenocarcinoma in situ tissue. Source of these receptors: a donor older than 65 with lung adenocarcinoma.

The chain carries TRBV5-4 and TRBJ2-7; 8 bases are shared with TRBD2. The ends lost 3 bases at V and 6 bases at J; junction bases unmatched: 8. Germline V gives CDR1 SGHNT, CDR2 YYREEE (reference sequence). The length of the CDR3 is 14 residues. The CDR3 reads CASSSQTSESEQYF. CDR3 nucleotides: TGTGCCAGCAGCTCCCAGACTAGCGAGTCCGAGCAGTACTTC. Filled out from reference TRBV5-4 and TRBJ2-7, the complete variable domain reads ETGVTQSPTHLIKTRGQQVTLRCSSQSGHNTVSWYQQALGQGPQFIFQYYREEENGRGNFPPRFSGLQFPNYSSELNVNALELDDSALYLCASSSQTSESEQYFGPGTRLTVT.

V is TRBV6-5 and J is TRBJ1-1; tentatively, D is TRBD1 (5 bases). Trimming cost V 6 bases and J 2 bases, with 16 bases left between them. Looked up from germline, CDR1 is MNHEY and CDR2 is SVGAGI. CDR3 size: 15 residues. CDR3 nucleotides: TGTGCCAGCAGCATTACAACAGGCGATAACACTGAAGCTTTCTTT. Its translation: CASSITTGDNTEAFF.

This chain connects TRBV10-3 to TRBJ1-1; TRBD1 agrees at 9 bases. The germline gives CDR1 ENHRY, CDR2 SYGVKD. The junction had 3 bases not matched to a gene; V was cut back by 7 bases and J by 0 bases. The CDR3 is 14 residues long. DNA for the CDR3: TGTGCCATCACTACAGGGGGCTTGAACACTGAAGCTTTCTTT. Amino acid sequence: CAITTGGLNTEAFF.

CDR3: CASSLVPVDTQYF. For the CDR3, the DNA is TGTGCCAGCAGCTTAGTCCCGGTAGATACGCAGTATTTT. The rearrangement links TRBV7-8 to TRBJ2-3; D call uncertain. CDR1 is SGHVS, CDR2 FQNEAQ, per germline. The CDR3 loop spans 13 amino acids. The V gene lost 1 base and the J gene lost 5 bases, with 7 bases spanning the gap.

The chain is built from TRBV7-3 and TRBJ1-6, with unresolved D. The V end was cut by 5 bases, the J end by 9 bases, with 17 bases between. CDR3 length equals 15 residues. Germline V lookup: CDR1 SGHTA, CDR2 FQGTGA. The DNA for the CDR3 is TGTGCCAGCAGCCCTGGGGTGGGGATCGGTTCACCCCTCCACTTT. It specifies CASSPGVGIGSPLHF.

The V call is TRBV6-4, the J call TRBJ2-3, with D possibly matching TRBD1 (5 bases). Germline CDR1 is MRHNA and CDR2 is SNTAGT. The CDR3 extends over 14 amino acids. Trimming pared 0 bases from V and 1 base from J, leaving 5 bases between. Here the CDR3 reads CASSDSQGTDTQYF. Written as DNA, the CDR3 is TGTGCCAGCAGTGACTCACAGGGCACAGATACGCAGTATTTT.

V is TRBV9 and J is TRBJ2-1, with a possible D match to TRBD1 (5 bases). CDR3 length: 15 residues. Trimming took off 0 bases at V and 7 bases at J, with 14 bases between the two ends. CDR1 is SGDLS, CDR2 YYNGEE, per germline. CDR3 DNA: TGTGCCAGCAGCGTAGCACGGACCCCAGGGAATGAGCAGTTCTTC. Amino acids: CASSVARTPGNEQFF.

The chain links TRBV19 to TRBJ1-5; no reliable D call. The CDR3 is 13 amino acids. Germline CDR1 and CDR2: LNHDA and SQIVND (reference sequence). The ends were cut back, 5 bases at V and 3 bases at J, with 8 bases in the middle. CDR3 sequence: CASSSKVNQPQHF. CDR3 DNA: TGTGCCAGTAGTTCGAAGGTCAATCAGCCCCAGCATTTT.

The J gene is TRBJ2-7, the V gene TRBV6-1, with a possible D match to TRBD1 (6 bases). Germline lookup yields CDR1 MNHNS and CDR2 SASEGT. This CDR3 comprises 14 residues. V gave up 7 bases and J gave up 5 bases, with 18 bases separating them. CDR3 DNA: TGTGCCAGCATCAGAGTCAGGGGTAGGGACGAGCAGTACTTC. Translation: CASIRVRGRDEQYF.

V usage is TRBV12-5 and J usage is TRBJ1-2; D not resolved. From germline, CDR1 is LGHNT and CDR2 FRNRAP. The CDR3 loop spans 12 amino acids. The ends were cut back, 4 bases at V and 8 bases at J, with 11 bases in the middle. CDR3 sequence reads: CASGSYPSGYTF. CDR3 DNA: TGTGCTAGTGGTTCTTACCCTTCGGGCTACACCTTC.

This clone has a single count. This chain connects TRBV5-4 to TRBJ1-6; TRBD1 agrees at 10 bases. The germline V gene has CDR1 SGHNT and CDR2 YYREEE (reference sequence). The CDR3 is made up of 15 amino acids. The trim removed 4 bases at V and 7 bases at J, leaving 5 bases unmatched. The CDR3 nucleotides read TGTGCCAGCAGCCTGGGACAGGGGATCAATTCACCCCTCCACTTT. Its translation: CASSLGQGINSPLHF. Looking up the rest from reference TRBV5-4 and TRBJ1-6 gives the full variable domain: ETGVTQSPTHLIKTRGQQVTLRCSSQSGHNTVSWYQQALGQGPQFIFQYYREEENGRGNFPPRFSGLQFPNYSSELNVNALELDDSALYLCASSLGQGINSPLHFGNGTRLTVT.

The V gene is TRBV12-5, the J gene TRBJ2-1; 7 bases fit TRBD1. The CDR3 runs to 14 residues. The junction had 8 bases not matched to a gene; V was cut back by 3 bases and J by 9 bases. The germline CDR1 and CDR2 sequences are LGHNT and FRNRAP. CDR3 in amino acids: CASGFGDSWPEQFF. As DNA, the CDR3 is TGTGCTAGTGGTTTCGGGGACAGCTGGCCTGAGCAGTTCTTC.

In DNA, the CDR3 is TGTGCCAGCAGCCCGGGACGTTCAGGGGAGCAGTACTTC. Protein sequence: CASSPGRSGEQYF. This rearrangement joins TRBV13 to TRBJ2-7; the D gene could be TRBD1 or TRBD2 (5 bases each). Germline assignment: CDR1 PRHDT and CDR2 FYEKMQ (reference sequence). The ends were cut back, 5 bases at V and 7 bases at J, with 15 bases in the middle. The CDR3 totals 13 residues.

V gene TRBV12-1 combines with J gene TRBJ2-7; no check of the table's D call, TRBD2, against the DNA was made. TRBV12-1 is assigned pseudogene status. The CDR3 spans 16 residues. CDR3: CASSFVLAGGDYEQYF. The CDR3 DNA sequence: TGTGCCAGCAGCTTTGTCTTAGCGGGGGGGGACTACGAGCAGTACTTC.

V gene TRBV11-2 combines with J gene TRBJ1-6, with 9 bases that match TRBD1. V gave up 6 bases and J gave up 10 bases; unmatched junction bases: 13. Germline CDR1 SGHAT, CDR2 FQNNGV. The CDR3 length is 16 residues. Written as DNA, the CDR3 is TGTGCCAGCAGGCGAAATCCGGGACAGGGAGGATCACCCCTCCACTTT. It codes for CASRRNPGQGGSPLHF. Full variable domain (missing parts from reference TRBV11-2 and TRBJ1-6): EAGVAQSPRYKIIEKRQSVAFWCNPISGHATLYWYQQILGQGPKLLIQFQNNGVVDDSQLPKDRFSAERLKGVDSTLKIQPAKLEDSAVYLCASRRNPGQGGSPLHFGNGTRLTVT.

The rearrangement links TRBV7-2 to TRBJ1-5; 7 nucleotides line up with TRBD1. Per germline, CDR1 SGHTA and CDR2 FQGNSA. The CDR3 length is 15 residues. V was pared by 7 bases and J by 5 bases, with 11 bases of the junction left unmatched. The CDR3 reads CASTPSDRPYQPQHF. CDR3 nucleotides: TGTGCCAGCACCCCCTCGGACAGGCCTTATCAGCCCCAGCATTTT.

The J gene is TRBJ1-5, the V gene TRBV10-2; 9 bases fit TRBD1. The CDR3 is 12 amino acids. V shed 10 bases and J 7 bases; nucleotides not matched to a gene: 5. Per the germline V gene, CDR1 is WSHSY and CDR2 is SAAADI. This chain's CDR3 is CATRTGVQPQHF. Written as DNA, the CDR3 is TGCGCCACCCGGACAGGGGTGCAGCCCCAGCATTTT.